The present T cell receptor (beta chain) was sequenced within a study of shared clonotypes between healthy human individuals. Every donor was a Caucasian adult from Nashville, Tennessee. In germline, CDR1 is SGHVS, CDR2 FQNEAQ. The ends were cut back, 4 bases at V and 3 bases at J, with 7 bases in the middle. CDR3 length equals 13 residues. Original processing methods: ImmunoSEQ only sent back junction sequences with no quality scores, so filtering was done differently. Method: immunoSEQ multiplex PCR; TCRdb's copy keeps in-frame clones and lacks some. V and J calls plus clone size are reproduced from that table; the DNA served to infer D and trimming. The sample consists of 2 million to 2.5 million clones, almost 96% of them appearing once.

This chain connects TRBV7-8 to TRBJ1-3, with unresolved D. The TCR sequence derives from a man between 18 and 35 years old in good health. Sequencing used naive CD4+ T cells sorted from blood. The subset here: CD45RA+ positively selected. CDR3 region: CASSSALGNTIYF. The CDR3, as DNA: TGTGCCAGCAGCTCGGCACTTGGAAACACCATATATTTT.